Following are 24 T cell receptor beta chains from one sample sequenced in a study of blood T cell repertoires in COVID-19 (dated by TCRdb to 2020 to 2021). The library came from the immunoSEQ multiplex PCR assay. As stored in TCRdb, this immuneACCESS dataset retains in-frame rearrangements with V and J assigned. A fraction of the clones does not appear; measured against another copy, unresolved V genes explain less than half of the discrepancy, and the remainder lacks a known reason. The sample table lists about 68,000 clones, around 90% of them with a count of one. Approximately 7% of the sample is held by the ten biggest clonotypes. What was sequenced was peripheral blood. These receptors all come from a man aged 50 or older with active COVID-19.

The chain is built from TRBV7-8 and TRBJ2-6; TRBD1 matches 9 bases. The V gene end was trimmed by 5 bases and the J gene end by 0 bases; junction bases not matched to a gene: 5. The germline gives CDR1 SGHVS, CDR2 FQNEAQ. The CDR3 is 17 amino acids. CDR3 nucleotide sequence: TGTGCCAGCAGCCGGGGACAGGGTTCCTCTGGGGCCAACGTCCTGACTTTC. Translated: CASSRGQGSSGANVLTF.

This chain uses TRBV10-3 with TRBJ2-7, with 9 bases matching TRBD1. From germline, CDR1 is ENHRY and CDR2 SYGVKD. The V gene end was trimmed by 6 bases and the J gene end by 0 bases; junction bases not matched to a gene: 6. The CDR3 consists of 15 residues. The CDR3 loop is CAIREDRGLSYEQYF. CDR3 in DNA: TGTGCCATCAGAGAGGACAGGGGCCTCTCCTACGAGCAGTACTTC.

The chain has TRBV5-5 and TRBJ2-1; no firm D call. CDR3 length equals 13 residues. Germline assignment: CDR1 SGHKS and CDR2 YYEKEE (reference sequence). V lost 4 bases to trimming and J lost 13 bases, with 18 bases between them. The CDR3 bases are TGTGCCAGCAGCCTGAACCAGCGCCATGGCCAGTTCTTC. Translation: CASSLNQRHGQFF.

V usage is TRBV6-5 and J usage is TRBJ1-5; the D is unclear. V was pared by 0 bases and J by 7 bases, with 10 bases between. The CDR3 is 14 amino acids. The V gene's germline CDR1 is MNHEY and CDR2 SVGAGI. The CDR3 loop reads CASSYSREVQPQHF. The CDR3 DNA is TGTGCCAGCAGTTACTCCCGGGAAGTCCAGCCCCAGCATTTT.

This clone has a single count. The chain uses TRBV9 and TRBJ1-6; 7 nucleotides match TRBD1. Looked up from germline, CDR1 is SGDLS and CDR2 is YYNGEE. V was pared by 3 bases and J by 4 bases, with 7 bases of the junction left unmatched. The CDR3 is made up of 16 amino acids. CDR3 residues: CASSDGTAIYNSPLHF. CDR3 DNA sequence: TGTGCCAGCAGCGACGGGACAGCAATATATAATTCACCCCTCCACTTT.

The chain joins TRBV19 to TRBJ2-5; 8 bases align to TRBD1. With 5 bases clipped from V and 3 bases from J, the junction kept 11 bases outside the gene matches. The CDR3 runs to 16 residues. Germline CDR1 reads LNHDA; CDR2 reads SQIVND (reference sequence). The DNA for the CDR3 is TGTGCCAGTAGTGGGACGGACAGGGCTCATAAAGAGACCCAGTACTTC. It yields the protein CASSGTDRAHKETQYF.

V usage is TRBV28 and J usage is TRBJ2-6; no clear D gene. Trimming removed 1 base from V and 4 bases from J, with 2 bases in between. The CDR3 loop spans 13 amino acids. Germline CDR1 and CDR2: MDHEN and SYDVKM. CDR3 DNA sequence: TGTGCCAGCAGTTTATCAGGGGCCAACGTCCTGACTTTC. It is translated as CASSLSGANVLTF.

This chain uses TRBV5-1 with TRBJ1-6; possible D gene TRBD1, 6 bases. Trimming cost V 4 bases and J 5 bases, with 13 bases left between them. The CDR3 covers 15 residues. The germline CDR1 and CDR2 sequences are SGHRS and YFSETQ. In DNA, the CDR3 is TGCGCCAGCAGCCCCTACAGGGCCAATAATTCACCCCTCCACTTT. Residues: CASSPYRANNSPLHF. Looking up the rest from reference TRBV5-1 and TRBJ1-6 gives the full variable domain: KAGVTQTPRYLIKTRGQQVTLSCSPISGHRSVSWYQQTPGQGLQFLFEYFSETQRNKGNFPGRFSGRQFSNSRSEMNVSTLELGDSALYLCASSPYRANNSPLHFGNGTRLTVT.

This clone was seen just once. The chain links TRBV11-2 to TRBJ2-1, with TRBD2 matching 10 bases. The CDR3 is 15 amino acids. Looked up from germline, CDR1 is SGHAT and CDR2 is FQNNGV. Unmatched junction bases numbered 12, after V lost 7 bases and J lost 9 bases. The CDR3 reads CASTLDLAGASEQFF. CDR3 sequence (DNA): TGTGCCAGCACCCTAGACCTAGCGGGGGCCAGTGAGCAGTTCTTC.

This clone has just one count. The chain joins TRBV28 to TRBJ2-1, with TRBD2 as a possible D gene (6 bases). Germline V gene lookup returns CDR1 MDHEN and CDR2 SYDVKM. This CDR3 is 11 amino acids long. The V and J ends lost 6 bases and 16 bases respectively, with 16 bases between them. In DNA form, the CDR3 reads TGTGCCAGCAGCCAGACTAGAGTTCAATTCTTC. It translates to CASSQTRVQFF.

The chain employs TRBV3-1 (or the pseudogene TRBV3-2) and TRBJ1-1, with a weak D call TRBD1 (5 bases). Per germline, CDR1 LGHDT and CDR2 YNNKEL (reference sequence). V dropped 4 bases and J dropped 0 bases, with 9 bases sitting between them. CDR3 size: 14 residues. CDR3 region: CASSRGVLNTEAFF. The CDR3 region has the DNA TGTGCCAGCAGCCGGGGGGTATTGAACACTGAAGCTTTCTTT.

V is TRBV7-2 and J is TRBJ2-5; 16 bases are a match to TRBD2. Germline trimming cut 5 bases from V and 2 bases from J; bases unmatched to any gene: 2. The CDR3 covers 16 residues. From germline, CDR1 is SGHTA and CDR2 FQGNSA. Here the CDR3 DNA reads TGTGCCAGCAGCCAGGGACTAGCGGGGGGGCAAGAGACCCAGTACTTC. Translated: CASSQGLAGGQETQYF.

This chain uses TRBV11-2 with TRBJ2-7; perhaps TRBD1 as D (6 bases). The CDR3 spans 14 residues. The germline V gene has CDR1 SGHAT and CDR2 FQNNGV. Trimming left V 5 bases short and J 1 base short, with 12 bases between. The CDR3 reads CASSADSISYEQYF. DNA for the CDR3: TGTGCCAGCAGCGCGGACAGCATTTCCTACGAGCAGTACTTC.

V is TRBV3-1 (or the pseudogene TRBV3-2) and J is TRBJ2-5; D unclear. The germline V gene encodes CDR1 LGHDT and CDR2 YNNKEL (reference sequence). The CDR3 length is 12 residues. Trimming took 0 bases from V and 9 from J, leaving 8 bases between them. Here the CDR3 DNA reads TGTGCCAGCAGCCAAGATACGAGGCCCCAGTACTTC. This gives the protein CASSQDTRPQYF.

The V gene is TRBV27, the J gene TRBJ2-7, with a possible D match to TRBD2 (5 bases). Germline V gene sequence: CDR1 MNHEY, CDR2 SMNVEV (reference sequence). The V end was cut by 8 bases, the J end by 4 bases, with 12 bases between. The CDR3 totals 12 residues. CDR3: CASGVTGYEQYF. Written as DNA, the CDR3 is TGTGCCAGCGGAGTAACGGGGTACGAGCAGTACTTC.

This sequence joins TRBV6-6 and TRBJ2-7; 13 bases are shared with TRBD2. This CDR3 is built from 16 residues. Trimming cost V 6 bases and J 3 bases; bases outside gene matches: 8. In germline, CDR1 is MNHNY, CDR2 SVGAGI (reference sequence). This CDR3 is CASRKLAGGEGYEQYF. The CDR3 nucleotides are TGTGCCAGCAGAAAACTAGCGGGAGGGGAAGGCTACGAGCAGTACTTC.

V gene TRBV19 combines with J gene TRBJ1-5; D might be TRBD1 (5 bases). The V gene lost 5 bases and the J gene lost 0 bases, with 14 bases spanning the gap. The germline V gene has CDR1 LNHDA and CDR2 SQIVND (reference sequence). The length of the CDR3 is 16 residues. The CDR3 sequence is CASSVLGDYSNQPQHF. The CDR3 DNA reads as TGTGCCAGTAGTGTCCTCGGGGACTATAGCAATCAGCCCCAGCATTTT.

The V gene is TRBV2, the J gene TRBJ2-3; 7 bases match TRBD1. Trimming at V came to 6 bases and at J to 6 bases, leaving 9 bases not matched to a gene. The CDR3 is made up of 14 amino acids. Looked up from germline, CDR1 is SNHLY and CDR2 is FYNNEI. CDR3 in DNA: TGTGCCAGCAGCCGACAGGGTCAAAGGGATACGCAGTATTTT. Translating gives CASSRQGQRDTQYF.

This clone appeared a few times. This sequence joins TRBV19 and TRBJ2-1; D gene uncertain. Germline loops: CDR1 LNHDA, CDR2 SQIVND (reference sequence). V lost 3 bases and J lost 4, with 7 bases in between. The CDR3 loop spans 13 amino acids. The CDR3 is CASSIETYNEQFF. In DNA, the CDR3 is TGTGCCAGTAGTATTGAGACTTACAATGAGCAGTTCTTC. The variable domain in full, with the rest retrieved from reference TRBV19 and TRBJ2-1, is DGGITQSPKYLFRKEGQNVTLSCEQNLNHDAMYWYRQDPGQGLRLIYYSQIVNDFQKGDIAEGYSVSREKKESFPLTVTSAQKNPTAFYLCASSIETYNEQFFGPGTRLTVL.

This chain connects TRBV27 to TRBJ1-5; D may be TRBD1 (5 bases). The V end lost 4 bases, the J end lost 1 base, and 8 bases lay between the germline ends. Germline CDR1 and CDR2: MNHEY and SMNVEV (reference sequence). This CDR3 is 14 amino acids long. The CDR3 region has the DNA TGTGCCAGCAGTTGGCAGGGCAGCAATCAGCCCCAGCATTTT. This translates into CASSWQGSNQPQHF.

The V call is TRBV30, the J call TRBJ2-7; 9 positions match TRBD1. The germline CDR1 and CDR2 sequences are GTSNPN and SVGIG (reference sequence). The CDR3 loop spans 13 amino acids. V dropped 4 bases and J dropped 4; count of bases not matched to a gene: 5. The CDR3 reads CAWKATGGYEQYF. The CDR3 DNA follows: TGTGCCTGGAAGGCGACAGGGGGTTACGAGCAGTACTTC.

A remark on this clone: One junction end disagrees with the germline gene, perhaps due to a read error. The rearrangement links TRBV18 to TRBJ2-1; 10 bases fit TRBD2. From germline, CDR1 is KGHSH and CDR2 LQKENI. This CDR3 has 15 residues. The chain's CDR3 is CASSQSGGAYNEQFF. CDR3 coding DNA: TGTGCCAGCTCACAAAGCGGGGGGGCCTATAATGAGCAGTTCTTC.

The chain couples TRBV3-1 (or the pseudogene TRBV3-2) to TRBJ2-3; 15 nucleotides line up with TRBD2. Trimming cost V 1 base and J 7 bases; bases outside gene matches: 3. CDR1 is LGHDT and CDR2 is YNNKEL in the germline V gene (reference sequence). This CDR3 has 16 residues. The CDR3 bases are TGTGCCAGCAGCCAAGGGACTAGCGGGGGGGCTTATACGCAGTATTTT. This sequence encodes CASSQGTSGGAYTQYF.

The chain has TRBV5-4 and TRBJ2-5, with a weak D call TRBD2 (6 bases). V was trimmed by 1 base and J by 2 bases, leaving 9 bases between them. Germline loops: CDR1 SGHNT, CDR2 YYREEE (reference sequence). The CDR3 has 14 residues. The CDR3 DNA reads TGTGCCAGCAGCTTGTTTGCGGGGCAAGAGACCCAGTACTTC. Its protein is CASSLFAGQETQYF.